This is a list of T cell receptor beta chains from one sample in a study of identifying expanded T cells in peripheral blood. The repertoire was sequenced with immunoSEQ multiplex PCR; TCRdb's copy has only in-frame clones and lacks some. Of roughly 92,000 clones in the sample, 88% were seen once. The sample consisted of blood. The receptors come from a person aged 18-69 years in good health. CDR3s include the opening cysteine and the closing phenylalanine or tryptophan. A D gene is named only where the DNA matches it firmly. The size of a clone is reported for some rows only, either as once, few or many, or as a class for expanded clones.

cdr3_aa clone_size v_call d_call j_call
CASKQNRNNSPLHF NA TRBV6-5 NA TRBJ1-6
CASILPGRTEAFF NA TRBV7-9 NA TRBJ1-1
CASSLPPLSLNTEAFF NA TRBV28 NA TRBJ1-1
CASSRGSGLPEPQHF NA TRBV7-2 NA TRBJ1-5
CASSPGQPPPTNEKLFF NA TRBV5-4 NA TRBJ1-4
CASSFLGGAGDEQYF NA TRBV7-6 NA TRBJ2-7
CASSLERGQGTEAFF NA TRBV7-8 NA TRBJ1-1
CASRRIAGNEQFF NA TRBV5-1 TRBD2 TRBJ2-1
CASSPGTGGPSYEQYF NA TRBV7-2 TRBD1 TRBJ2-7
CATSPQAHQPQHF NA TRBV15 NA TRBJ1-5
CASSLLIRGPYGIQYF NA TRBV7-8 NA TRBJ2-4
CASSYPGQGRNTEAFF NA TRBV6-6 TRBD1 TRBJ1-1
CASSYQGRHEQYF NA TRBV7-9 NA TRBJ2-7
CASSLWTGANTEAFF NA TRBV27 TRBD1 TRBJ1-1
CASSPHRRGDGELFF NA TRBV9 NA TRBJ2-2
CASSFGRGLGVTEAFF NA TRBV27 TRBD1 TRBJ1-1
CSVVLDFGATDTQYF NA TRBV29-1 NA TRBJ2-3
CASSPWDLGRRGNQPQHF NA TRBV28 NA TRBJ1-5
CASSPRDSAGNTIYF NA TRBV7-9 TRBD1 TRBJ1-3
CASSGTGGREAFF NA TRBV6-1 TRBD1 TRBJ1-1
CASRPGESTDTQYF once TRBV2 NA TRBJ2-3
CASSIGNYEQYF NA TRBV9 NA TRBJ2-7
CASSQELAGGADTQYF NA TRBV4-2 TRBD2 TRBJ2-3